These 32 T cell receptor beta chains were all obtained from the same sample, sequenced in a study of STAT5B mutations in CD4+ large granular lymphocyte leukemia. Only in-frame clones appear in the TCRdb table, and some are missing; sequencing was by immunoSEQ multiplex PCR. Of 20,000 to 25,000 clones in the sample, 55% to 75% were seen once. What was sequenced was CD4+ T cells from blood buffy coats. The source is a human donor in good health.

The CDR3, as DNA: TGTGCCAGCAGCTTGGCCCCGACAGGGGGCCAAGAGACCCAGTACTTC. Its protein is CASSLAPTGGQETQYF. This chain links TRBV5-5 with TRBJ2-5; TRBD1 aligns across 9 bases. V dropped 0 bases and J dropped 1; count of bases not matched to a gene: 4. Germline CDR1 is SGHKS and CDR2 is YYEKEE (reference sequence). The CDR3 is 16 amino acids.

This clone has a single count. This chain links TRBV28 with TRBJ2-3; TRBD2 matches at 8 bases. Germline V gene sequence: CDR1 MDHEN, CDR2 SYDVKM. CDR3 size: 16 residues. V was clipped by 4 bases and J by 5 bases; unmatched bases: 11. CDR3 protein: CASSSFWRGVGDTQYF. The CDR3 nucleotides are TGTGCCAGCAGTTCGTTTTGGCGGGGGGTCGGAGATACGCAGTATTTT.

There are a few counts of this clone. V gene TRBV6-5 combines with J gene TRBJ1-6, with TRBD1 as a possible D gene (5 bases). Looked up from germline, CDR1 is MNHEY and CDR2 is SVGAGI. The ends were cut back, 2 bases at V and 8 bases at J, with 10 bases in the middle. The CDR3 has 14 amino acids. CDR3 region: CASSYGSGYSPLHF. The CDR3 region has the DNA TGTGCCAGCAGTTACGGATCAGGGTATTCACCCCTCCACTTT.

The chain combines TRBV5-6 with TRBJ1-1; no definite D call. Germline V gene sequence: CDR1 SGHDT, CDR2 YYEEEE. The V gene lost 0 bases and the J gene lost 7 bases, with 7 bases spanning the gap. This CDR3 is built from 12 residues. The CDR3 loop reads CASSLAVGEAFF. The DNA of the CDR3 is TGTGCCAGCAGCTTGGCGGTCGGTGAAGCTTTCTTT. The full variable domain, with the rest looked up from reference TRBV5-6 and TRBJ1-1, is DAGVTQSPTHLIKTRGQQVTLRCSPKSGHDTVSWYQQALGQGPQFIFQYYEEEERQRGNFPDRFSGHQFPNYSSELNVNALLLGDSALYLCASSLAVGEAFFGQGTRLTVV.

This clone was seen a few times. This chain joins TRBV7-6 and TRBJ2-7; unclear D gene. This CDR3 contains 13 residues. Trimming removed 3 bases from V and 6 bases from J, with 12 bases in between. Germline values: CDR1 SGHVS, CDR2 FNYEAQ. The CDR3 is CASSLSGGGEQYF. The DNA of the CDR3 is TGTGCCAGCAGCTTGTCGGGTGGTGGCGAGCAGTACTTC.

The genes are TRBV18 and TRBJ2-7; D unresolved. Germline lookup yields CDR1 KGHSH and CDR2 LQKENI. Trimming took off 2 bases at V and 3 bases at J, with 11 bases between the two ends. The CDR3 has 14 residues. The CDR3 nucleotides are TGTGCCAGCTCACCAAGGCAAAACCGCTACGAGCAGTACTTC. Its translation is CASSPRQNRYEQYF.

J is TRBJ2-1 and V is TRBV18; 8 bases are a match to TRBD1. Germline V gene sequence: CDR1 KGHSH, CDR2 LQKENI. CDR3 length: 15 amino acids. The J segment lost 0 bases and the V segment lost 6 bases, leaving 4 bases of the junction unmatched. In DNA, the CDR3 is TGTGCCAGCTCGCAAACAGGGGGCTCCTACAATGAGCAGTTCTTC. It yields the protein CASSQTGGSYNEQFF.

The chain carries TRBV18 and TRBJ1-3; 8 bases are a match to TRBD1. V was pared by 3 bases and J by 2 bases, with 6 bases of the junction left unmatched. Germline CDR1 KGHSH, CDR2 LQKENI. CDR3 length equals 16 residues. This CDR3 is CASSPFQGATGNTIYF. CDR3 DNA sequence: TGTGCCAGCTCACCCTTCCAGGGGGCGACTGGAAACACCATATATTTT.

The V gene is TRBV7-9, the J gene TRBJ2-7; TRBD2 agrees at 10 bases. The V gene end was trimmed by 4 bases and the J gene end by 6 bases; junction bases not matched to a gene: 21. This CDR3 region has 19 residues. CDR1 and CDR2 from the germline V gene are SEHNR and FQNEAQ (reference sequence). CDR3 bases: TGTGCCAGCAGCTCGATTTTAGCGGGGGGTCCGAGGGGCGTTTCCGAGCAGTACTTC. Residues: CASSSILAGGPRGVSEQYF.

The chain has TRBV18 and TRBJ1-3, with no clear D. This CDR3 is 17 amino acids long. The germline V gene has CDR1 KGHSH and CDR2 LQKENI. V lost 4 bases to trimming and J lost 0 bases, with 16 bases between them. CDR3 DNA sequence: TGTGCCAGCTCACAATTCGGGATCCCCTCCTCTGGAAACACCATATATTTT. This translates into CASSQFGIPSSGNTIYF.

The chain carries TRBV11-3 and TRBJ2-7; the match to TRBD1 covers 7 bases. The CDR3 loop spans 16 amino acids. The V gene end was trimmed by 1 base and the J gene end by 0 bases; junction bases not matched to a gene: 6. Germline CDR1 and CDR2: SGHNT and YENEEA. The CDR3 bases are TGTGCCAGCAGCTTAGGTCCGGGACAGAGCTCCTACGAGCAGTACTTC. Protein product: CASSLGPGQSSYEQYF.

The V gene is TRBV28, the J gene TRBJ1-5; D gene unclear. CDR3 length: 12 residues. Germline assignment: CDR1 MDHEN and CDR2 SYDVKM. Trimming took 4 bases from V and 7 from J, leaving 8 bases between them. CDR3 amino acids: CASSYGWQPQHF. As DNA, the CDR3 is TGTGCCAGCAGTTACGGCTGGCAGCCCCAGCATTTT.

This chain uses TRBV7-2 with TRBJ1-5; the D is unclear. Germline V gene sequence: CDR1 SGHTA, CDR2 FQGNSA. This CDR3 is built from 14 residues. The ends were cut back, 4 bases at V and 4 bases at J, with 11 bases in the middle. In DNA, the CDR3 is TGTGCCAGCAGCTCCCAATACGGGAATCAGCCCCAGCATTTT. It specifies CASSSQYGNQPQHF.

This sequence joins TRBV7-3 and TRBJ1-6; 12 bases match TRBD1. CDR1 is SGHTA and CDR2 is FQGTGA in the germline V gene. CDR3 size: 15 residues. The trim removed 5 bases at V and 7 bases at J, leaving 3 bases unmatched. The CDR3 reads CASSTGQGANSPLHF. The CDR3 DNA reads as TGTGCCAGCAGCACGGGACAGGGGGCAAATTCACCCCTCCACTTT.

This clone was found a few times. An end of the junction does not agree with germline; a read error may underlie this. The CDR3, as DNA: TGTGCCAGCAGCTCTCGGGGGGGCCTTAGGTCGTTT. Residues: CASSSRGGLRSF. The genes are TRBV7-2 and TRBJ1-5; D is possibly TRBD1 (6 bases). The germline gives CDR1 SGHTA, CDR2 FQGNSA. CDR3 size: 12 residues.

The chain recombines TRBV6-5 with TRBJ1-2; 10 nucleotides line up with TRBD1. The CDR3 loop spans 15 amino acids. Germline V CDR1 and CDR2: MNHEY, SVGAGI. The V and J ends lost 5 bases and 2 bases, in that order; junction bases with no gene match: 5. The CDR3 sequence: CASSGQGGVNYGYTF. The CDR3 nucleotides read TGTGCCAGCAGTGGACAGGGGGGTGTCAACTATGGCTACACCTTC.

This chain uses TRBV19 with TRBJ1-5, with D perhaps TRBD1 (5 bases). This CDR3 region has 14 residues. CDR1 is LNHDA and CDR2 is SQIVND in the germline V gene (reference sequence). V was cut by 4 bases and J by 4 bases, with 11 bases left in between. The CDR3 bases are TGTGCCAGTAGTAGGGGCGATTATAATCAGCCCCAGCATTTT. This encodes CASSRGDYNQPQHF.

The chain recombines TRBV7-2 with TRBJ1-1; maybe TRBD1 (5 bases). This CDR3 comprises 14 residues. Germline V lookup: CDR1 SGHTA, CDR2 FQGNSA. Trimming removed 1 base from V and 11 bases from J, with 17 bases in between. CDR3 DNA sequence: TGTGCCAGCAGCTTAGGAGTTTCGTGGGGCTCTGCTTTCTTT. It specifies CASSLGVSWGSAFF.

The V and J genes are TRBV7-3 and TRBJ2-3; the match to TRBD1 covers 7 bases. The CDR3 is 14 residues long. V was clipped by 5 bases and J by 2 bases; unmatched bases: 4. Germline V CDR1 and CDR2: SGHTA, FQGTGA. CDR3 bases: TGTGCCAGCAGCACGGGACAGATCACAGATACGCAGTATTTT. Amino acid sequence: CASSTGQITDTQYF. Looking up the rest from reference TRBV7-3 and TRBJ2-3 gives the full variable domain: GAGVSQTPSNKVTEKGKYVELRCDPISGHTALYWYRQSLGQGPEFLIYFQGTGAADDSGLPNDRFFAVRPEGSVSTLKIQRTERGDSAVYLCASSTGQITDTQYFGPGTRLTVL.

This chain links TRBV28 with TRBJ1-5, with 7 positions matching TRBD1. The V segment lost 6 bases and the J segment 7 bases; nucleotides outside the gene matches: 6. Germline CDR1 reads MDHEN; CDR2 reads SYDVKM. CDR3 length: 13 amino acids. CDR3 bases: TGTGCCAGCAGCCGACAGGGAGGGCAGCCCCAGCATTTT. It encodes CASSRQGGQPQHF.

The CDR3 DNA is TGTGCCATCAGTGAAGGTGGTCAGCCCCAGCATTTT. Amino acid sequence: CAISEGGQPQHF. The chain is built from TRBV10-3 and TRBJ1-5; the D is unclear. In germline, CDR1 is ENHRY, CDR2 SYGVKD. This CDR3 is 12 amino acids long. Trimming pared 3 bases from V and 6 bases from J, leaving 6 bases between.

V gene TRBV27 combines with J gene TRBJ1-1; the D gene is possibly TRBD1 (5 bases). Germline CDR1 MNHEY, CDR2 SMNVEV (reference sequence). Trimming stripped 2 bases from V and 1 base from J, with 11 bases between. The CDR3 extends over 15 amino acids. The CDR3 DNA reads as TGTGCCAGCAGTTTAAGAGGGGCGAGGAACACTGAAGCTTTCTTT. Translating gives CASSLRGARNTEAFF.

The chain recombines TRBV5-1 with TRBJ1-2, with TRBD1 as a possible D gene (5 bases). V shed 0 bases and J shed 5 bases, with 8 bases lying between them. Germline CDR1 reads SGHRS; CDR2 reads YFSETQ. This CDR3 comprises 13 residues. The CDR3 loop reads CASSLEGEYGYTF. CDR3 nucleotide sequence: TGCGCCAGCAGCTTGGAAGGGGAGTATGGCTACACCTTC.

The J gene is TRBJ1-1, the V gene TRBV19; maybe TRBD1 (5 bases). Germline V gives CDR1 LNHDA, CDR2 SQIVND (reference sequence). This CDR3 region has 14 residues. V lost 5 bases to trimming and J lost 3 bases, with 13 bases between them. The DNA for the CDR3 is TGTGCCAGTAGTGCCCAATTGGGACACACTGAAGCTTTCTTT. Translated, it gives CASSAQLGHTEAFF. Drawing the rest from reference TRBV19 and TRBJ1-1, the complete variable domain is DGGITQSPKYLFRKEGQNVTLSCEQNLNHDAMYWYRQDPGQGLRLIYYSQIVNDFQKGDIAEGYSVSREKKESFPLTVTSAQKNPTAFYLCASSAQLGHTEAFFGQGTRLTVV.

The chain joins TRBV10-3 to TRBJ2-1; the D gene is possibly TRBD2 (5 bases). CDR1 is ENHRY and CDR2 is SYGVKD in the germline V gene. The CDR3 covers 13 residues. V was clipped by 11 bases and J by 6 bases, with 17 bases between them. CDR3 region: CAPKRTLCNEQFF. In nucleotides, the CDR3 is TGTGCCCCAAAACGGACTCTTTGCAATGAGCAGTTCTTC.

The chain is built from TRBV7-8 and TRBJ1-1, with a possible D match to TRBD1 (5 bases). The CDR3 has 14 residues. V lost 3 bases to trimming and J lost 4 bases, with 12 bases between them. Germline V gives CDR1 SGHVS, CDR2 FQNEAQ. The CDR3 DNA sequence: TGTGCCAGCAGCTTCGTGGAGGGGAGCACTGAAGCTTTCTTT. It codes for CASSFVEGSTEAFF.

This clone is a singleton in its sample. The CDR3 nucleotides read TGTGCCAGCAGCCTGGGGTGGCAGGGCCCCTACGAGCAGTACTTC. Amino acid sequence: CASSLGWQGPYEQYF. The V and J genes are TRBV5-6 and TRBJ2-7, with D possibly being TRBD1 (5 bases). There are 15 residues in the CDR3. Germline loops: CDR1 SGHDT, CDR2 YYEEEE. Deletions cut 4 bases from V and 2 bases from J, with 16 bases between.

This clone was recorded a few times. This rearrangement joins TRBV28 to TRBJ2-7; D might be TRBD1 (6 bases). The CDR3 runs 11 residues. Germline assignment: CDR1 MDHEN and CDR2 SYDVKM. V lost 6 bases and J 7 bases, leaving 10 bases between the germline ends. CDR3 region: CASRGQGEQYF. CDR3 sequence (DNA): TGTGCCAGCAGGGGGCAGGGGGAGCAGTACTTC.

The chain recombines TRBV6-5 with TRBJ2-2, with D maybe TRBD2 (6 bases). V dropped 2 bases and J dropped 4 bases, with 8 bases sitting between them. The length of the CDR3 is 14 residues. Germline V lookup: CDR1 MNHEY, CDR2 SVGAGI. The CDR3 region is CASSYGGTTGELFF. The CDR3, as DNA: TGTGCCAGCAGTTACGGGGGGACCACCGGGGAGCTGTTTTTT.

The chain carries TRBV19 and TRBJ1-5; D possibly corresponds to TRBD1 (6 bases). From germline, CDR1 is LNHDA and CDR2 SQIVND (reference sequence). Deletions cut 4 bases from V and 6 bases from J, with 13 bases between. The CDR3 is 14 residues long. The CDR3, as DNA: TGTGCCAGTAGTAGGCTTACAGGGACTCAGCCCCAGCATTTT. Translation gives CASSRLTGTQPQHF.

The genes are TRBV7-2 and TRBJ2-5; D not resolved. The CDR3 extends over 13 amino acids. Trimming took off 1 base at V and 5 bases at J, with 8 bases between the two ends. Per the germline V gene, CDR1 is SGHTA and CDR2 is FQGNSA. The CDR3 sequence is CASSLGERETQYF. The CDR3, as DNA: TGTGCCAGCAGCTTAGGAGAACGGGAGACCCAGTACTTC.

The chain has TRBV7-9 and TRBJ2-5; D may be TRBD2 (5 bases). V was cut by 1 base and J by 2 bases, with 11 bases left in between. The CDR3 has 15 amino acids. Germline loops: CDR1 SEHNR, CDR2 FQNEAQ (reference sequence). Here the CDR3 DNA reads TGTGCCAGCAGCTTAGATCGCGAGGGTCAAGAGACCCAGTACTTC. Residues: CASSLDREGQETQYF.